These 27 T cell receptor beta chains were all obtained from the same sample, sequenced in a study of tumor-infiltrating lymphocytes in primary liver carcinoma. The authors made TCR beta cDNA from approximately 490 ng total RNA with a constant-region primer. Three nested multiplex PCR rounds, a slightly modified ARM-PCR, produced the libraries for TCR beta. Both of the initial two PCR rounds ran for nine to eleven cycles and employed TRBV1-TRBV30 forward primers alongside a C-beta reverse primer. TCRdb passed the multiplex PCR reads through MiXCR, listing each CDR3 protein once. The sample has approximately 330,000 distinct CDR3 sequences, roughly two thirds seen once. In addition to blood RNA drawn from unsorted whole blood, germline DNA was extracted. Sequencing was performed on peripheral blood. These receptors were obtained from a man aged 35 to 55 with primary liver carcinoma and hepatitis B virus infection.

Comments on this clonotype: One junction end disagrees with the germline gene, perhaps due to a read error. The chain links TRBV6-5 to TRBJ1-2; D remains ambiguous. Per the germline V gene, CDR1 is MNHEY and CDR2 is SVGAGI. The CDR3 spans 12 residues. The CDR3 sequence: CASRYSQQGYTF. CDR3 coding DNA: TGTGCTAGCAGATACTCCCAGCAGGGCTACACCTTC.

Of note for this clonotype: An end of the junction does not agree with germline; a read error may underlie this. The gene calls are TRBV19 and TRBJ1-6; D is unclear. This CDR3 region has 15 residues. Per the germline V gene, CDR1 is LNHDA and CDR2 is SQIVND (reference sequence). CDR3: CAGSIALDGNSPLHF. The DNA for the CDR3 is TGTGCCGGTAGTATAGCCCTGGACGGAAATTCACCCCTCCACTTT. The full variable domain, completed using reference TRBV19 and TRBJ1-6, is DGGITQSPKYLFRKEGQNVTLSCEQNLNHDAMYWYRQDPGQGLRLIYYSQIVNDFQKGDIAEGYSVSREKKESFPLTVTSAQKNPTAFYLCAGSIALDGNSPLHFGNGTRLTVT.

Comments on this clonotype: Germline is not matched at one junction end, which may reflect a read error. The chain uses TRBV11-3 and TRBJ2-2; 7 nucleotides align to TRBD1. The CDR3 spans 15 residues. Germline V gene lookup returns CDR1 SGHNT and CDR2 YENEEA. In DNA, the CDR3 is TGTGTCAGCAGCCTGACAGGGTTAAACATCGGGGAGCTGTTTTTT. This translates into CVSSLTGLNIGELFF. Full variable domain (missing parts from reference TRBV11-3 and TRBJ2-2): EAGVVQSPRYKIIEKKQPVAFWCNPISGHNTLYWYLQNLGQGPELLIRYENEEAVDDSQLPKDRFSAERLKGVDSTLKIQPAELGDSAVYLCVSSLTGLNIGELFFGEGSRLTVL.

The chain joins TRBV11-1 to TRBJ2-2; D may be TRBD2 (6 bases). V was cut by 0 bases and J by 10 bases, with 15 bases left in between. The CDR3 contains 15 residues. CDR1 is SGHAT, CDR2 FQDESV, per germline (reference sequence). The CDR3 protein is CASSLARGLCEELFF. The CDR3 DNA is TGTGCCAGCAGCTTAGCGCGGGGCCTATGCGAGGAGCTGTTTTTT.

To note about this clonotype: No conserved phenylalanine or tryptophan is present at the end of the CDR3, so a read error is the likely explanation. The V and J genes are TRBV4-2 and TRBJ2-2, with a weak D call TRBD2 (7 bases). CDR3 length: 17 amino acids. Looked up from germline, CDR1 is LGHNA and CDR2 is YNFKEQ. The CDR3 DNA is TGTGCCAGCAGCCAAGAGATGGCGGGGGCGGGCACCTGGGAGCTGTTTGTT. It is translated as CASSQEMAGAGTWELFV.

This clonotype has at least ten counts. The rearrangement joins TRBV28 to TRBJ2-1; D assignment may be TRBD1 or TRBD2 (5 bases each). The CDR3 extends over 14 amino acids. The V gene's germline CDR1 is MDHEN and CDR2 SYDVKM. The ends were cut back, 3 bases at V and 9 bases at J, with 15 bases in the middle. The CDR3 region is CASSLAGPGREQFF. The CDR3 DNA sequence: TGTGCCAGCAGTTTGGCCGGACCGGGACGTGAGCAGTTCTTC.

This clonotype was picked up many times. The V and J genes are TRBV6-4 and TRBJ2-7; D is uncertain. This CDR3 has 11 residues. Germline-derived CDR1 and CDR2 are MRHNA and SNTAGT. CDR3 sequence reads: CKVGDTYEQYF. CDR3 nucleotides: TGTAAGGTCGGCGACACCTACGAGCAGTACTTC.

The chain couples TRBV5-4 to TRBJ1-3, with D hard to call. Germline loops: CDR1 SGHNT, CDR2 YYREEE (reference sequence). The CDR3 totals 14 residues. Trimming cost V 1 base and J 4 bases, with 9 bases left between them. CDR3 residues: CASSLYQTGNTIYF. The CDR3 DNA is TGTGCCAGCAGCTTGTACCAGACCGGAAACACCATATATTTT.

The sample holds a few counts of this clonotype. This may be a read error, as it is one base from a much larger clone. The rearrangement uses TRBV29-1 and TRBJ2-3; D may be TRBD1 (6 bases). Germline V CDR1 and CDR2: SQVTM, ANQGSEA. V was pared by 3 bases and J by 9 bases, with 22 bases between. The CDR3 covers 15 residues. The DNA of the CDR3 is TGCAGCGTTGAGGGACCGGGACACCAAATCCCCACGCAGTATTTT. Its translation: CSVEGPGHQIPTQYF.

The V gene is TRBV10-1, the J gene TRBJ2-3; 9 nucleotides match TRBD1. Losses at the gene ends were 4 bases for V and 2 bases for J; bases not matched to a gene: 7. In germline, CDR1 is WNHNN, CDR2 SYGVQD (reference sequence). The CDR3 consists of 16 residues. The CDR3 spells CASSGKTGGDTDTQYF. CDR3 DNA: TGCGCCAGCAGTGGGAAGACAGGGGGAGACACAGATACGCAGTATTTT.

This chain uses TRBV6-2 or TRBV6-3 with TRBJ1-3; D remains ambiguous. V lost 0 bases to trimming and J lost 2 bases, with 8 bases between them. The CDR3 is 15 residues long. The germline V gene encodes CDR1 MNHEY and CDR2 SVGEGT. CDR3 residues: CASSYSEEAGNTIYF. CDR3 coding DNA: TGTGCCAGCAGTTACTCTGAAGAAGCTGGAAACACCATATATTTT.

V usage is TRBV28 and J usage is TRBJ2-5; D is perhaps TRBD1 (5 bases). This CDR3 is built from 15 residues. V was shortened by 5 bases and J by 5 bases, with 18 bases between the two germline ends. Germline loops: CDR1 MDHEN, CDR2 SYDVKM. The CDR3 sequence: CASSPRIRGGETQYF. CDR3 bases: TGTGCCAGCAGTCCACGGATTAGGGGTGGGGAGACCCAGTACTTC. Together with reference TRBV28 and TRBJ2-5, the CDR3 gives the full variable domain: DVKVTQSSRYLVKRTGEKVFLECVQDMDHENMFWYRQDPGLGLRLIYFSYDVKMKEKGDIPEGYSVSREKKERFSLILESASTNQTSMYLCASSPRIRGGETQYFGPGTRLLVL.

This clonotype was detected once. This may stem from a read error, because a much larger clone lies one nucleotide away. This chain uses TRBV5-5 with TRBJ2-2; a possible D gene is TRBD2 (6 bases). CDR1 SGHKS and CDR2 YYEKEE come from the germline V gene (reference sequence). The length of the CDR3 is 15 residues. The CDR3 DNA sequence: TGTGCCAGCGGTCTTCTGCTAGGGTACACCGGGGGGCTGTTTTTT. It encodes CASGLLLGYTGGLFF.

The genes are TRBV7-9 and TRBJ2-1; TRBD2 matches 9 bases. CDR1 and CDR2 (germline): SEHNR, FQNEAQ (reference sequence). Germline trimming cut 5 bases from V and 4 bases from J; bases unmatched to any gene: 15. There are 18 residues in the CDR3. In DNA form, the CDR3 reads TGTGCCAGCAGCCCACCCCCTTCGGCGGGAGGGATATACAATGAGCAGTTCTTC. It translates to CASSPPPSAGGIYNEQFF.

This clonotype was seen once. The junction does not match germline at one end; this may be a read error. The chain has TRBV5-5 and TRBJ2-7; TRBD2 matches at 10 bases. The germline V gene encodes CDR1 SGHKS and CDR2 YYEKEE (reference sequence). The CDR3 runs 16 residues. The CDR3 loop reads CASSLQALAGVYELYF. In nucleotides, the CDR3 is TGTGCCAGCAGCTTGCAGGCCCTAGCGGGAGTCTACGAGCTGTACTTC.

This clonotype has a handful of counts. This sequence joins TRBV14 and TRBJ2-3; either TRBD1 or TRBD2 may supply D (5 bases each). The CDR3 covers 19 residues. Germline CDR1 is SGHDN and CDR2 is FVKESK. Trimming removed 3 bases from V and 1 base from J, with 23 bases in between. The CDR3 here is CASSHPSDRGPWGTDTQYF. CDR3 sequence (DNA): TGTGCCAGCAGCCACCCGAGCGACCGGGGCCCATGGGGCACAGATACGCAGTATTTT.

Of note for this clonotype: This clone may be a read error of a much larger clone one base away. The V and J genes are TRBV12-3 or TRBV12-4 and TRBJ2-2; D is unclear. CDR3 size: 13 residues. The CDR3 loop reads CASNLVPSGELFF. Here the CDR3 DNA reads TGTGCCAGCAATTTAGTTCCTAGCGGGGAGCTGTTTTTT.

Comments on this clonotype: This may be a read error, as it is one base from a much larger clone. Since no conserved phenylalanine or tryptophan closes the CDR3, a read error is the likely cause. For the CDR3, the DNA is TGCGCCAGCAGCCAAGTTTCGACTGGGAACACCGGGGAGCTGTTTTCT. This codes for CASSQVSTGNTGELFS. The chain is built from TRBV4-1 and TRBJ2-2; D not certain. CDR1 is MGHRA, CDR2 YSYEKL, per germline. Trimming pared 1 base from V and 1 base from J, leaving 10 bases between. The CDR3 length is 16 residues.

Note on this clonotype: At one boundary the junction diverges from the germline segment, which might be a read error. The rearrangement joins TRBV4-2 to TRBJ1-4, with D hard to call. CDR1 and CDR2 from the germline V gene are LGHNA and YNFKEQ. The CDR3 loop spans 14 amino acids. DNA of the CDR3: TGTGCCAGCTGCCAAGGGCCGGGTAATGAAGAACTGTTTTTT. It is translated as CASCQGPGNEELFF.

Many counts were recorded for this clonotype. The chain uses TRBV4-1 and TRBJ1-2; D not resolved. V dropped 0 bases and J dropped 8 bases, with 13 bases sitting between them. CDR1 MGHRA and CDR2 YSYEKL come from the germline V gene. This CDR3 is 14 amino acids long. The CDR3 nucleotides are TGCGCCAGCAGCCAAGAGCGGGCGAATACCGGCTACACCTTC. This encodes CASSQERANTGYTF.

This chain links TRBV7-9 with TRBJ2-7; possible D gene TRBD1, 6 bases. V gave up 5 bases and J gave up 5 bases, with 13 bases separating them. The CDR3 covers 13 residues. Germline-derived CDR1 and CDR2 are SEHNR and FQNEAQ (reference sequence). DNA of the CDR3: TGTGCCAGCAGCCTCTCAGGGGACCACGAGCAGTACTTC. Protein product: CASSLSGDHEQYF. The variable domain in full, completed from reference TRBV7-9 and TRBJ2-7, reads DTGVSQNPRHKITKRGQNVTFRCDPISEHNRLYWYRQTLGQGPEFLTYFQNEAQLEKSRLLSDRFSAERPKGSFSTLEIQRTEQGDSAMYLCASSLSGDHEQYFGPGTRLTVT.

This clonotype was picked up many times. The chain employs TRBV4-1 and TRBJ2-7; TRBD2 agrees at 13 bases. The germline gives CDR1 MGHRA, CDR2 YSYEKL. The V gene end was trimmed by 2 bases and the J gene end by 0 bases; junction bases not matched to a gene: 7. The CDR3 runs to 18 residues. Here the CDR3 DNA reads TGCGCCAGCAGCCAAAGGACTAGCGGGAGAGGGATCTCCTACGAGCAGTACTTC. Residues: CASSQRTSGRGISYEQYF.

This clonotype has ten or more counts. V is TRBV6-5 and J is TRBJ1-1, with D possibly matching TRBD1 (6 bases). This CDR3 is 15 amino acids long. The V end was cut by 10 bases, the J end by 3 bases, with 21 bases between. From germline, CDR1 is MNHEY and CDR2 SVGAGI. In nucleotides, the CDR3 is TGTGCCACCTCCAGCGGGGAAGGGGGTGACACTGAAGCTTTCTTT. Translated, it gives CATSSGEGGDTEAFF.

A word on this clonotype: At one end, the junction sequence differs from germline, possibly due to a read error. The chain carries TRBV6-1 and TRBJ2-1; D is unclear. The CDR3 covers 15 residues. In germline, CDR1 is MNHNS, CDR2 SASEGT. CDR3 coding DNA: TGTGCCAGCAGTCCCCGTGGGCGAGAGAACAATGAGGAGTTCTTC. Protein product: CASSPRGRENNEEFF.

As concerns this clonotype: At one end, the junction sequence differs from germline, possibly due to a read error. The V call is TRBV11-2, the J call TRBJ2-5; 11 bases map to TRBD2. This CDR3 has 14 amino acids. Germline-derived CDR1 and CDR2 are SGHAT and FQNNGV. CDR3 sequence reads: CASSLAGLAETRYF. CDR3 bases: TGCGCCAGCAGCTTAGCGGGACTAGCGGAGACCCGGTACTTC.

Remarks on this clonotype: The junction differs from germline at one of its ends, possibly a read error. The chain recombines TRBV28 with TRBJ2-2; TRBD2 agrees at 10 bases. The germline V gene encodes CDR1 MDHEN and CDR2 SYDVKM. The CDR3 has 16 residues. CDR3 nucleotide sequence: TGTGCCAGCAGGTTACAGCGGGGGGGGAACACCGGGGGGCTGTTTTTT. It specifies CASRLQRGGNTGGLFF.

Concerning this clonotype itself: The CDR3 carries no conserved terminal phenylalanine or tryptophan, so it likely arises from a read error. The V gene is TRBV12-3 or TRBV12-4, the J gene TRBJ1-3; D is uncertain. This CDR3 region has 14 residues. V gave up 4 bases and J gave up 0 bases, with 7 bases separating them. The CDR3 sequence: CASSSGISGNTIYL. In DNA, the CDR3 is TGTGCCAGCAGTTCCGGGATCTCTGGAAACACCATATATCTT.